These 14 T cell receptor beta chains were all obtained from the same sample, sequenced in a study of blood T cell repertoires in COVID-19. Assay used: immunoSEQ multiplex PCR; TCRdb lists only in-frame clones, some missing. The table has around 250,000 clones, 80% to 90% seen once. The source material was PBMCs or T cells enriched from blood (not recorded which). These receptors were collected from a woman aged 50 to 65 who had recovered from COVID-19.

The rearrangement joins TRBV28 to TRBJ1-1, with D possibly matching TRBD1 (6 bases). V was shortened by 4 bases and J by 7 bases, with 13 bases between the two germline ends. The CDR3 totals 13 residues. The V gene's germline CDR1 is MDHEN and CDR2 SYDVKM. The CDR3 sequence is CASSSSGHLEAFF. The CDR3, as DNA: TGTGCCAGCAGTTCCTCGGGACACCTTGAAGCTTTCTTT.

CDR3 nucleotide sequence: TGTGCCAGCTCCGACAGGGGGCCATTGGGTAATTCACCCCTCCACTTT. Encoded protein: CASSDRGPLGNSPLHF. V gene TRBV18 combines with J gene TRBJ1-6, with 10 bases lining up with TRBD1. The germline V gene has CDR1 KGHSH and CDR2 LQKENI. The CDR3 sequence is 16 residues long. After removal of 6 bases from V and 6 bases from J, the junction contained 8 bases not matched to a gene.

This clone was counted once. This rearrangement joins TRBV18 to TRBJ2-1, with 12 bases lining up with TRBD2. The germline CDR1 and CDR2 sequences are KGHSH and LQKENI. This CDR3 is 15 amino acids long. Trimming took 4 bases from V and 9 from J; bases not matched to a gene: 7. Here the CDR3 reads CASSRLAGGPREQFF. The CDR3 bases are TGTGCCAGCTCACGGCTAGCGGGAGGGCCCCGTGAGCAGTTCTTC.

The chain joins TRBV9 to TRBJ2-3, with 7 nucleotides matching TRBD2. This CDR3 spans 15 amino acids. Germline-derived CDR1 and CDR2 are SGDLS and YYNGEE. The junction had 13 bases not matched to a gene; V was cut back by 6 bases and J by 6 bases. The CDR3 here is CASTHTGRAGDTQYF. CDR3 bases: TGTGCCAGCACCCACACCGGCCGAGCGGGGGATACGCAGTATTTT.

This clone was found many times. The gene calls are TRBV12-5 and TRBJ2-3; 7 nucleotides match TRBD2. CDR3 length: 13 amino acids. Germline V lookup: CDR1 LGHNT, CDR2 FRNRAP. The CDR3 region is CAAVSGYTDTQYF. CDR3 nucleotide sequence: TGTGCCGCGGTTAGCGGGTACACAGATACGCAGTATTTT. Based on the CDR3 plus reference TRBV12-5 and TRBJ2-3, the full variable domain is DARVTQTPRHKVTEMGQEVTMRCQPILGHNTVFWYRQTMMQGLELLAYFRNRAPLDDSGMPKDRFSAEMPDATLATLKIQPSEPRDSAVYFCAAVSGYTDTQYFGPGTRLTVL.

The chain couples TRBV28 to TRBJ2-1, with D perhaps matching TRBD1 (6 bases). The CDR3 sequence is 13 residues long. Germline V gene data show CDR1 as MDHEN and CDR2 as SYDVKM. The ends were cut back, 6 bases at V and 3 bases at J, with 9 bases in the middle. The CDR3 nucleotides are TGTGCCAGCAGAACGGACAGCTACAATGAGCAGTTCTTC. This translates into CASRTDSYNEQFF.

The V call is TRBV7-9, the J call TRBJ2-7; TRBD1 is a possible D gene (6 bases). The germline CDR1 and CDR2 sequences are SEHNR and FQNEAQ (reference sequence). The V end lost 5 bases, the J end lost 3 bases, and 14 bases lay between the germline ends. The CDR3 has 14 amino acids. The CDR3 bases are TGTGCCAGCAGCGCCCGGGACAAGCTCTACGAGCAGTACTTC. Protein sequence: CASSARDKLYEQYF.

This clone showed up many times. The V and J genes are TRBV2 and TRBJ2-1; 9 bases align to TRBD2. This CDR3 has 17 residues. V lost 4 bases, J lost 4 bases, and 11 bases stayed unmatched. Germline-derived CDR1 and CDR2 are SNHLY and FYNNEI. The CDR3 region has the DNA TGTGCCAGCAGTGTGGCGCGGGAGGGCCTAAGTTACAATGAGCAGTTCTTC. Its translation is CASSVAREGLSYNEQFF.

J is TRBJ1-1 and V is TRBV29-1; the match to TRBD1 covers 7 bases. The germline V gene has CDR1 SQVTM and CDR2 ANQGSEA. Unmatched junction bases numbered 3, after V lost 4 bases and J lost 4 bases. The CDR3 totals 12 residues. CDR3 in DNA: TGCAGCGTTGGGGCAGGGGGCACTGAAGCTTTCTTT. This encodes CSVGAGGTEAFF. Combining the CDR3 with reference TRBV29-1 and TRBJ1-1 gives the whole variable domain SAVISQKPSRDICQRGTSLTIQCQVDSQVTMMFWYRQQPGQSLTLIATANQGSEATYESGFVIDKFPISRPNLTFSTLTVSNMSPEDSSIYLCSVGAGGTEAFFGQGTRLTVV.

V gene TRBV7-2 combines with J gene TRBJ1-2; TRBD1 matches 10 bases. Germline lookup yields CDR1 SGHTA and CDR2 FQGNSA. J lost 3 bases, V lost 3 bases, and 10 bases had no gene match. This CDR3 is 17 amino acids long. CDR3 in amino acids: CASSFQAGTGADYGYTF. CDR3 nucleotide sequence: TGTGCCAGCAGCTTCCAAGCCGGGACAGGGGCAGACTATGGCTACACCTTC.

The J gene is TRBJ2-1, the V gene TRBV3-1 (or the pseudogene TRBV3-2); D is perhaps TRBD1 (6 bases). Trimming took off 4 bases at V and 8 bases at J, with 15 bases between the two ends. CDR1 LGHDT and CDR2 YNNKEL come from the germline V gene (reference sequence). The CDR3 has 14 amino acids. CDR3 region: CASSLGWGQDEQFF. CDR3 in DNA: TGTGCCAGCAGCCTGGGGTGGGGGCAGGATGAGCAGTTCTTC.

The chain combines TRBV11-2 with TRBJ2-1; 12 bases align to TRBD1. The CDR3 spans 16 residues. CDR1 and CDR2 (germline): SGHAT, FQNNGV. The ends lost 6 bases at V and 4 bases at J; junction bases unmatched: 7. CDR3: CASRGQGADKYNEQFF. The CDR3 DNA reads as TGTGCCAGCAGGGGACAGGGGGCTGATAAGTACAATGAGCAGTTCTTC.

The table lists this clone with a count of one. The rearrangement links TRBV7-9 to TRBJ2-1, with 7 bases fitting TRBD1. V was clipped by 4 bases and J by 8 bases; unmatched bases: 8. There are 14 residues in the CDR3. Germline V gives CDR1 SEHNR, CDR2 FQNEAQ (reference sequence). The CDR3 protein is CASSSQGVWDEQFF. As DNA, the CDR3 is TGTGCCAGCAGCTCCCAGGGGGTCTGGGATGAGCAGTTCTTC.

The genes are TRBV19 and TRBJ1-1; 7 bases match TRBD1. Per germline, CDR1 LNHDA and CDR2 SQIVND (reference sequence). This CDR3 has 14 residues. Unmatched junction bases numbered 4, after V lost 5 bases and J lost 1 base. The CDR3, as DNA: TGTGCCAGTAGTTGGAGGGGGCGGAACACTGAAGCTTTCTTT. It yields the protein CASSWRGRNTEAFF.